This TCR beta chain appears in the sequencing data of a study of blood T cell repertoires in COVID-19. CDR3 length: 10 amino acids. Germline values: CDR1 SGHAT, CDR2 FQNNGV. V gave up 8 bases and J gave up 5 bases, with 6 bases separating them. Assay used: immunoSEQ multiplex PCR; TCRdb lists only in-frame clones, some missing. The data contain some 150,000 clones, 75% to 90% of them seen just once; the ten biggest clones take up approximately 3%. This clone is a singleton in its sample. V is TRBV11-2 and J is TRBJ1-2; D remains unclear. The receptor was isolated from a woman in her fifties or sixties with active COVID-19. Sequenced input: peripheral blood. The chain's CDR3 is CASGGYGYTF. For the CDR3, the DNA is TGTGCCAGCGGAGGGTATGGCTACACCTTC.